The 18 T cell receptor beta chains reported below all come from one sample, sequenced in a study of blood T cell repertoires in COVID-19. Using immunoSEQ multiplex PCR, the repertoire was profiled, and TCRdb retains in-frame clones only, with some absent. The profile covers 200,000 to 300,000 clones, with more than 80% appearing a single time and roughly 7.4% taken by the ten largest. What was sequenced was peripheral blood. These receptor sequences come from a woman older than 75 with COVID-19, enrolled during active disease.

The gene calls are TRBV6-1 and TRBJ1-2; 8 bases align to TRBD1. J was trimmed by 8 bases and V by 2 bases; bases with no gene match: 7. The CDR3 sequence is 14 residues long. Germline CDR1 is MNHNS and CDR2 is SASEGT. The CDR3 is CASSEPDRASGYTF. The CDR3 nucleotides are TGTGCCAGCAGTGAACCGGACAGGGCTAGCGGCTACACCTTC.

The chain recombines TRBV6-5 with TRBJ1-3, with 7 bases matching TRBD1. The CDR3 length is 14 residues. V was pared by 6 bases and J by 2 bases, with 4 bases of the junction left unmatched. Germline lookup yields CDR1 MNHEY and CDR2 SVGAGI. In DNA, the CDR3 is TGTGCCAGCAGCCTTCAGGGGGCTGGAAACACCATATATTTT. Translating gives CASSLQGAGNTIYF.

CDR3 sequence: CASSLRQDSYEQYF. The CDR3 DNA is TGTGCCAGCAGCTTACGACAGGATAGCTACGAGCAGTACTTC. The rearrangement links TRBV7-8 to TRBJ2-7, with D tentatively TRBD1 (6 bases). Trimming pared 2 bases from V and 3 bases from J, leaving 11 bases between. Germline CDR1 and CDR2: SGHVS and FQNEAQ. CDR3 length: 14 residues.

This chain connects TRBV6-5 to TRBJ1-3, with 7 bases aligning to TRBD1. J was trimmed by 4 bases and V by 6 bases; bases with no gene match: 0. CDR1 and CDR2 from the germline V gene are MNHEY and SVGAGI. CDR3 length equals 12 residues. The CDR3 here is CASSRGGNTIYF. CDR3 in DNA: TGTGCCAGCAGCAGGGGGGGAAACACCATATATTTT.

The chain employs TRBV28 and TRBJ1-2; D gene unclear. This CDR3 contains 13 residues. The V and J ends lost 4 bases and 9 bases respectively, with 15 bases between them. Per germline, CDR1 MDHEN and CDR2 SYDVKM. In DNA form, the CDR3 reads TGTGCCAGCAGTTCAGGTACCGGGAGGAGCTACACCTTC. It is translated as CASSSGTGRSYTF.

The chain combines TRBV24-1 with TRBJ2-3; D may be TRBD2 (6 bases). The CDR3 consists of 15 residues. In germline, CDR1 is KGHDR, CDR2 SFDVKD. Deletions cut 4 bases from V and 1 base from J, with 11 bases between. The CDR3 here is CATSEGGIGTDTQYF. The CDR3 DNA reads TGTGCCACCAGTGAAGGAGGGATCGGCACAGATACGCAGTATTTT.

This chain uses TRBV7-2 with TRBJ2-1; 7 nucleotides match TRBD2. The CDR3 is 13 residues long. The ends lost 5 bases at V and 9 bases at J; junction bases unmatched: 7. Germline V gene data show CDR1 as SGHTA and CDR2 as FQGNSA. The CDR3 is CASSLRLAGEQFF. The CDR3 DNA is TGTGCCAGCAGCCTACGACTAGCTGGTGAGCAGTTCTTC. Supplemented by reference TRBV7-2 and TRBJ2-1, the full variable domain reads GAGVSQSPSNKVTEKGKDVELRCDPISGHTALYWYRQSLGQGLEFLIYFQGNSAPDKSGLPSDRFSAERTGGSVSTLTIQRTQQEDSAVYLCASSLRLAGEQFFGPGTRLTVL.

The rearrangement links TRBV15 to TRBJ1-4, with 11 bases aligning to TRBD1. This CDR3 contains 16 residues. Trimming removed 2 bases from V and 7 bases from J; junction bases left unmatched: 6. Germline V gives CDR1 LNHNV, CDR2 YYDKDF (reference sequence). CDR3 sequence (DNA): TGTGCCACCAGCAGACAGGACAGGGGGCGCGGTGAAAAACTGTTTTTT. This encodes CATSRQDRGRGEKLFF.

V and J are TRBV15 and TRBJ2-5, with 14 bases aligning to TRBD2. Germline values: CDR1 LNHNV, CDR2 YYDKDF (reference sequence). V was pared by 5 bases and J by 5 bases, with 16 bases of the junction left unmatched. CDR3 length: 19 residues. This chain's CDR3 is CATSSPPGTSGRKRETQYF. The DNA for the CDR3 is TGTGCCACCAGCTCCCCCCCGGGGACTAGCGGGAGAAAAAGGGAGACCCAGTACTTC.

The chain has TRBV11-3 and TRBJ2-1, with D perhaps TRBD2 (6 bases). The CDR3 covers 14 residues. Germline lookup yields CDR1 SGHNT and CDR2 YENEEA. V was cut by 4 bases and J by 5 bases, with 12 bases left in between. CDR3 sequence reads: CASSSGWGDNEQFF. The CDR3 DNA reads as TGTGCCAGCAGCTCCGGTTGGGGGGACAATGAGCAGTTCTTC.

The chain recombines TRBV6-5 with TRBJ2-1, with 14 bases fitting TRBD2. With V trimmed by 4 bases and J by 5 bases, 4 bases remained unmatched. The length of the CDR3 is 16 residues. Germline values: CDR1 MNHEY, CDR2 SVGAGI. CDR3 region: CASSWTSGGKHNEQFF. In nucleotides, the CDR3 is TGTGCCAGCAGTTGGACTAGCGGGGGGAAGCACAATGAGCAGTTCTTC.

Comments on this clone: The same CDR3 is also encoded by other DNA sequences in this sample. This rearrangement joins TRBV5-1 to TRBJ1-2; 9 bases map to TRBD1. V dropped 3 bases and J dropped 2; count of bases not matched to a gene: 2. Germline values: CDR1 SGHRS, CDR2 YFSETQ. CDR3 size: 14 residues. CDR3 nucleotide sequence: TGCGCCAGCAGCTACGGACAGGGGAACTATGGCTACACCTTC. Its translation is CASSYGQGNYGYTF.

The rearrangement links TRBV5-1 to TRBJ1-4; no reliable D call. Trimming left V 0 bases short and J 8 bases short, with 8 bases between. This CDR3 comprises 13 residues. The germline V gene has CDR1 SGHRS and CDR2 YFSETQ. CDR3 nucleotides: TGCGCCAGCAGCTTGGCCCCGGGGGAAAAACTGTTTTTT. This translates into CASSLAPGEKLFF.

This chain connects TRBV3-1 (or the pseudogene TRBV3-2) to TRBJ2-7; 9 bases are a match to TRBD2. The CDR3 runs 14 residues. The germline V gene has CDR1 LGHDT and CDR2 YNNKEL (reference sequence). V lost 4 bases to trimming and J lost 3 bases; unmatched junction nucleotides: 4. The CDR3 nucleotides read TGTGCCAGCAGCCGAAGCGGGGGGATCTACGAGCAGTACTTC. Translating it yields CASSRSGGIYEQYF.

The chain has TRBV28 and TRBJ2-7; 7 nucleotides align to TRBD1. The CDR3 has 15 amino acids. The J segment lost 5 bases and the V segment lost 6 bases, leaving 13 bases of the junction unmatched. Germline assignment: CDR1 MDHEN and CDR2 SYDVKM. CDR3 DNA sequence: TGTGCCAGCAGCCCCGGGGACAGACTGAAAGACGAGCAGTACTTC. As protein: CASSPGDRLKDEQYF. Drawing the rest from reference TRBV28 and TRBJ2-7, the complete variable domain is DVKVTQSSRYLVKRTGEKVFLECVQDMDHENMFWYRQDPGLGLRLIYFSYDVKMKEKGDIPEGYSVSREKKERFSLILESASTNQTSMYLCASSPGDRLKDEQYFGPGTRLTVT.

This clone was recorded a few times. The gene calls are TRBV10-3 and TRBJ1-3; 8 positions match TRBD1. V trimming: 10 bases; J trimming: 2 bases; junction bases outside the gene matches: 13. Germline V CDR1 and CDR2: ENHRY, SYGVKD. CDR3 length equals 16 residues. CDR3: CATSGGQGGPGNTIYF. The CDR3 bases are TGTGCCACCTCTGGAGGACAGGGAGGACCTGGAAACACCATATATTTT.

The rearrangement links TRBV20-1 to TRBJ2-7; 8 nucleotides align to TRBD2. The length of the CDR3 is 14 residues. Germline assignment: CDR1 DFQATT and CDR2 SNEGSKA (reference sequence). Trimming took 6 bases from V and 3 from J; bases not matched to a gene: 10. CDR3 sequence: CSASKSGRRYEQYF. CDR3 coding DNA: TGCAGTGCCAGTAAGAGCGGGAGACGCTACGAGCAGTACTTC.

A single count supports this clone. CDR3 DNA sequence: TGCGCCAGCAGCGGGCCAGCTACTTTCTCTGGAAACACCATATATTTT. Protein sequence: CASSGPATFSGNTIYF. The rearrangement links TRBV4-1 to TRBJ1-3; D is ambiguous. The germline gives CDR1 MGHRA, CDR2 YSYEKL. CDR3 length: 16 residues. The V gene lost 5 bases and the J gene lost 0 bases, with 14 bases spanning the gap.